Listed below are T cell receptor beta chains from one sample, sequenced in a study of graft-versus-host responses after intestinal transplantation. Clones were sequenced by immunoSEQ multiplex PCR, and TCRdb holds only the in-frame ones, with some missing. The sample carries about 97,000 clones, approximately 92% recorded once. This material consisted of PBMCs, taken around 450 days after intestinal transplant. The receptors were sampled from a human patient who received an intestinal transplant, so some T cells may come from the graft donor. Each CDR3 is given with its conserved first and last residue. A D gene is named only where the DNA matches it firmly. Clone size is stated in some rows and not others, as once, few, many or a class when expanded.

D: -
size: -
J: TRBJ2-7
V: TRBV14
DNA: TGTGCCAGCAGCGCACAGGGTAAGATCTACGAGCAGTACTTC
CDR3: CASSAQGKIYEQYF

D: -
size: once
J: TRBJ2-5
V: TRBV7-2
DNA: TGTGCCAGCAGCTTAAGGGTAGGGGGAGAGACCCAGTACTTC
CDR3: CASSLRVGGETQYF

D: -
size: once
J: TRBJ2-7
V: TRBV12-2
DNA: TGTGCAAGTCGCTTATGGGCCCTCCCCTTCTACGAGCAGTACTTC
CDR3: CASRLWALPFYEQYF

D: TRBD1
size: -
J: TRBJ2-7
V: TRBV10-2
DNA: TGCGCCAGCAGTACCGGGACAGGGGTCTACGAGCAGTACTTC
CDR3: CASSTGTGVYEQYF

D: -
size: -
J: TRBJ1-5
V: TRBV19
DNA: TGTGCCACCAGGGACTACAGCAATCAGCCCCAGCATTTT
CDR3: CATRDYSNQPQHF

D: TRBD1
size: -
J: TRBJ2-1
V: TRBV4-2
DNA: TGTGCCAGCAGCCACCTCGTTACAGGGGTACCCCCCAATGAGCAGTTCTTC
CDR3: CASSHLVTGVPPNEQFF

D: TRBD2
size: once
J: TRBJ2-3
V: TRBV2
DNA: TGTGCCAGCAGTGATCCCCTTAGCGGGGGGGCAGCAGATACGCAGTATTTT
CDR3: CASSDPLSGGAADTQYF

D: TRBD1
size: -
J: TRBJ2-2
V: TRBV11-3
DNA: TGTGCCAGCAGCTCAAACTCCAGGGGGTACACCGGGGAGCTGTTTTTT
CDR3: CASSSNSRGYTGELFF

D: -
size: -
J: TRBJ2-6
V: TRBV7-9
DNA: TGTGCCAGCAGCCCTGGGGCCAACGTCCTGACTTTC
CDR3: CASSPGANVLTF

D: -
size: -
J: TRBJ1-2
V: TRBV10-2
DNA: TGCGCCAGCAGCCCCGGGAACTATGGCTACACCTTC
CDR3: CASSPGNYGYTF

D: TRBD1
size: once
J: TRBJ2-7
V: TRBV13
DNA: TGTGCCAGCAGCCTGGGACAGGGCCACTACGAGCAGTACTTC
CDR3: CASSLGQGHYEQYF

D: -
size: -
J: TRBJ1-1
V: TRBV11-1
DNA: TGTGCCAGCAGCTTAGCTATGAACACTGAAGCTTTCTTT
CDR3: CASSLAMNTEAFF

D: -
size: -
J: TRBJ1-1
V: TRBV7-6
DNA: TGTGCCAGCAGCTGGGGGAACACTGAAGCTTTCTTT
CDR3: CASSWGNTEAFF

D: -
size: -
J: TRBJ1-5
V: TRBV5-1
DNA: TGCGCCAGCAGCTTACTCTCCGGGGAGTCTAGCAATCAGCCCCAGCATTTT
CDR3: CASSLLSGESSNQPQHF

D: -
size: -
J: TRBJ2-5
V: TRBV6-1
DNA: TGTGCCAGCAGTGAAGGGGGGGGGCTGGACCAAGAGACCCAGTACTTC
CDR3: CASSEGGGLDQETQYF

D: -
size: -
J: TRBJ1-2
V: TRBV4-1
DNA: TGCGCCAGCAGCCAAGGGGGGTCCGGGGGGATCTATGGCTACACCTTC
CDR3: CASSQGGSGGIYGYTF

D: -
size: -
J: TRBJ1-4
V: TRBV9
DNA: TGTGCCAGCAGCGCAGGGGCAACTAATGAAAAACTGTTTTTT
CDR3: CASSAGATNEKLFF

D: -
size: -
J: TRBJ1-1
V: TRBV2
DNA: TGTGCCAGCATAACCAGGGGAAACACTGAAGCTTTCTTT
CDR3: CASITRGNTEAFF

D: -
size: -
J: TRBJ2-7
V: TRBV21-1
DNA: TGTGCCAGCAGCAAAGCGCTTTTCGGGGTTTTCGTGAACAGGGTAAAGGGCTACGAGCAGTACTTC
CDR3: CASSKALFGVFVNRVKGYEQYF

D: -
size: -
J: TRBJ2-7
V: TRBV4-1
DNA: TGCGCCAGCAGCCAAGTAGGGGTTAACGAGCAGTACTTC
CDR3: CASSQVGVNEQYF

D: TRBD1
size: -
J: TRBJ2-2
V: TRBV2
DNA: TGTGCCAGCAGTGCGGCAGGGGGCGCCCCCGGGGAGCTGTTTTTT
CDR3: CASSAAGGAPGELFF

D: TRBD1
size: -
J: TRBJ1-4
V: TRBV6-6
DNA: TGTGCCAGCAGTTACGGAGGACAGGGAGGGGGTGAAAAACTGTTTTTT
CDR3: CASSYGGQGGGEKLFF

D: -
size: -
J: TRBJ1-2
V: TRBV18
DNA: TGTGCCAGCTCACCACGGCCGGCGGGGCAGGAGGCTAACTATGGCTACACCTTC
CDR3: CASSPRPAGQEANYGYTF

D: -
size: -
J: TRBJ2-7
V: TRBV25-1
DNA: TGTGCCAGCAGTGAAGCGAGAGAGCAGTACTTC
CDR3: CASSEAREQYF

D: -
size: few
J: TRBJ2-3
V: TRBV7-3
DNA: TGTGCCAGCAGCAGGACCCCCAGGGGCCTCCGGGATACGCAGTATTTT
CDR3: CASSRTPRGLRDTQYF